Listed here are 15 T cell receptor beta chains from one sample, sequenced in a study of OX40 agonist ivuxolimab in advanced cancers. Only in-frame clones appear in the TCRdb table, and some are missing; sequencing was by immunoSEQ multiplex PCR. The sample consists of 50,000 or so clones, around four fifths of them appearing once. Here the sequenced sample was CD4+ or CD8+ T cells sorted from blood, taken in a trial of the OX40 agonist ivuxolimab. The receptors come from an adult with an advanced solid tumor such as melanoma, head and neck, liver or kidney cancer.

V is TRBV10-2 and J is TRBJ2-7, with 12 bases lining up with TRBD2. The CDR3 has 15 amino acids. Unmatched junction bases numbered 4, after V lost 6 bases and J lost 1 base. CDR1 is WSHSY and CDR2 is SAAADI in the germline V gene. DNA of the CDR3: TGCGCCAGCAGCGTTACTAGCGGGGGGTCCTACGAGCAGTACGTC. Protein: CASSVTSGGSYEQYV.

The V and J genes are TRBV2 and TRBJ1-5; 12 bases fit TRBD1. This CDR3 has 15 amino acids. The V and J ends lost 6 bases and 6 bases, in that order; junction bases with no gene match: 6. Germline V gives CDR1 SNHLY, CDR2 FYNNEI. CDR3 nucleotide sequence: TGTGCCAGCAGGGGACAGGGGGCGGTCGGTCAGCCCCAGCATTTT. It translates to CASRGQGAVGQPQHF.

CDR3 loop: CASSQDSSSPLHF. The CDR3, as DNA: TGCGCCAGCAGCCAAGATTCGTCTTCACCCCTCCACTTT. The chain couples TRBV4-3 to TRBJ1-6; D remains ambiguous. Germline assignment: CDR1 LGHNA and CDR2 YSLEER. Trimming shortened V by 0 bases and J by 9 bases, and 6 bases separated the two germline ends. The CDR3 runs 13 residues.

The rearrangement uses TRBV7-9 and TRBJ1-2; D possibly corresponds to TRBD1 (5 bases). Germline V gene data show CDR1 as SEHNR and CDR2 as FQNEAQ (reference sequence). There are 13 residues in the CDR3. V lost 5 bases and J lost 2, with 9 bases in between. CDR3 DNA sequence: TGTGCCAGCAGCAGGGACCGAAACTATGGCTACACCTTC. Encoded protein: CASSRDRNYGYTF. Supplemented by reference TRBV7-9 and TRBJ1-2, the full variable domain reads DTGVSQNPRHKITKRGQNVTFRCDPISEHNRLYWYRQTLGQGPEFLTYFQNEAQLEKSRLLSDRFSAERPKGSFSTLEIQRTEQGDSAMYLCASSRDRNYGYTFGSGTRLTVV.

V gene TRBV4-1 combines with J gene TRBJ1-1; D is undetermined. The CDR3 totals 12 residues. Germline V gene data show CDR1 as MGHRA and CDR2 as YSYEKL. V was shortened by 1 base and J by 3 bases, with 3 bases between the two germline ends. CDR3 sequence reads: CASSQGYTEAFF. DNA of the CDR3: TGCGCCAGCAGCCAAGGGTACACTGAAGCTTTCTTT.

The chain joins TRBV10-2 to TRBJ2-3; D ambiguous. CDR3 size: 14 residues. The germline CDR1 and CDR2 sequences are WSHSY and SAAADI. V lost 3 bases to trimming and J lost 1 base, with 8 bases between them. This chain's CDR3 is CASSEGKGTDTQYF. The CDR3 coding sequence is TGCGCCAGCAGTGAAGGGAAAGGCACAGATACGCAGTATTTT.

The V gene is TRBV6-1, the J gene TRBJ2-1, with 15 bases identical to TRBD2. V was pared by 6 bases and J by 10 bases, with 7 bases of the junction left unmatched. This CDR3 region has 15 residues. Germline CDR1 and CDR2: MNHNS and SASEGT. The chain's CDR3 is CASRVGTSGGLEQFF. The CDR3 DNA sequence: TGTGCCAGCAGAGTCGGGACTAGCGGGGGGTTAGAGCAGTTCTTC.

The gene calls are TRBV5-1 and TRBJ1-1, with 7 positions matching TRBD1. Trimming cost V 2 bases and J 7 bases; bases outside gene matches: 11. The CDR3 has 15 amino acids. Germline CDR1 is SGHRS and CDR2 is YFSETQ. As DNA, the CDR3 is TGCGCCAGCAGCTTAGCAGACAGGGTACCTCGTGAAGCTTTCTTT. As protein: CASSLADRVPREAFF.

This clone has more than one count but fewer than ten. The genes are TRBV4-2 and TRBJ1-1; weak D call: TRBD1 (5 bases). Trimming left V 4 bases short and J 1 base short, with 13 bases between. CDR1 and CDR2 (germline): LGHNA, YNFKEQ. The CDR3 extends over 15 amino acids. In DNA, the CDR3 is TGTGCCAGCAGCCCATATACCACAGGGAACACTGAAGCTTTCTTT. This translates into CASSPYTTGNTEAFF.

The rearrangement links TRBV6-6 to TRBJ2-5, with 7 positions matching TRBD2. Germline V gene lookup returns CDR1 MNHNY and CDR2 SVGAGI (reference sequence). This CDR3 spans 16 amino acids. Losses at the gene ends were 2 bases for V and 1 base for J; bases not matched to a gene: 7. The CDR3 reads CASSYRLGGSQETQYF. The CDR3 DNA sequence: TGTGCCAGCAGTTACAGACTGGGGGGGTCCCAAGAGACCCAGTACTTC.

V usage is TRBV6-6 and J usage is TRBJ2-2; D remains unclear. Germline values: CDR1 MNHNY, CDR2 SVGAGI (reference sequence). CDR3 length: 12 amino acids. V was pared by 10 bases and J by 11 bases, with 17 bases between. Here the CDR3 reads CATTRPGEELFF. Here the CDR3 DNA reads TGTGCCACGACCCGCCCTGGAGAAGAGCTGTTTTTT.

The chain joins TRBV28 to TRBJ2-4; a weak D match, TRBD2 (5 bases). In germline, CDR1 is MDHEN, CDR2 SYDVKM. The CDR3 loop spans 11 amino acids. Trimming stripped 8 bases from V and 8 bases from J, with 10 bases between. The chain's CDR3 is CASSERDIQYF. The CDR3 DNA reads as TGTGCCAGCTCAGAGAGGGACATTCAGTACTTC. Combining the CDR3 with reference TRBV28 and TRBJ2-4 gives the whole variable domain DVKVTQSSRYLVKRTGEKVFLECVQDMDHENMFWYRQDPGLGLRLIYFSYDVKMKEKGDIPEGYSVSREKKERFSLILESASTNQTSMYLCASSERDIQYFGAGTRLSVL.

The rearrangement uses TRBV10-3 and TRBJ1-2; D is possibly TRBD1 (5 bases). Germline loops: CDR1 ENHRY, CDR2 SYGVKD. Trimming cost V 2 bases and J 6 bases, with 13 bases left between them. The CDR3 has 14 residues. This CDR3 is CAISESRDGDGYTF. The CDR3, as DNA: TGTGCCATCAGTGAGAGCAGGGACGGTGATGGCTACACCTTC.

In this sample, this clone turned up a few times. V is TRBV6-1 and J is TRBJ1-4, with 9 bases matching TRBD1. CDR1 MNHNS and CDR2 SASEGT come from the germline V gene. Trimming took 3 bases from V and 7 from J; bases not matched to a gene: 6. CDR3 length equals 15 residues. Written as DNA, the CDR3 is TGTGCCAGCAGTGATCCGGGACAGGGAAGTGAAAAACTGTTTTTT. This gives the protein CASSDPGQGSEKLFF.

The J gene is TRBJ1-5, the V gene TRBV5-4; no clear D gene. The CDR3 is 16 residues long. Trimming took off 4 bases at V and 10 bases at J, with 24 bases between the two ends. Germline CDR1 and CDR2: SGHNT and YYREEE (reference sequence). The CDR3 spells CASSQPMTHGDLPQHF. Here the CDR3 DNA reads TGTGCCAGCAGCCAACCGATGACACACGGTGATTTACCCCAGCATTTT.